A single sample gave rise to the 14 T cell receptor beta chains below, sequenced in a study of identical twins. Via MiXCR, TCRdb re-called the 5' RACE reads, giving one row per CDR3 protein. This sample has hundreds of thousands of distinct CDR3 sequences, with around 8.1% found just once. These sequences were also reported in another study, on yellow fever vaccine responses in identical twins.

The sample taken for sequencing was memory (CD45RO+) T cells sorted from blood. All receptors derive from a woman younger than 35 in good health.

The table lists this clonotype with many counts. CDR3 region: CASRQGNQPQHF. The CDR3 DNA sequence: TGTGCCAGCAGGCAGGGGAATCAGCCCCAGCATTTT. The chain couples TRBV12-3 or TRBV12-4 to TRBJ1-5; a possible D gene is TRBD1 (6 bases). V was shortened by 6 bases and J by 4 bases, with 7 bases between the two germline ends. The length of the CDR3 is 12 residues.

V and J are TRBV12-3 or TRBV12-4 and TRBJ2-7; TRBD2 matches at 14 bases. The CDR3 is made up of 15 amino acids. V lost 6 bases to trimming and J lost 6 bases; unmatched junction nucleotides: 7. CDR3 DNA: TGTGCCAGCAGGACTAGCGGGGGGGCCTCTGGCGAGCAGTACTTC. Protein product: CASRTSGGASGEQYF.

This clonotype was observed at least ten times. The V call is TRBV25-1, the J call TRBJ1-2; D is undetermined. V shed 2 bases and J shed 1 base, with 8 bases lying between them. The germline V gene has CDR1 MGHDK and CDR2 SYGVNS. This CDR3 is built from 14 residues. In nucleotides, the CDR3 is TGTGCCAGCAGTGAAATACGGGATAACTATGGCTACACCTTC. Amino acids: CASSEIRDNYGYTF.

This clonotype was detected ten times or more. The rearrangement uses TRBV3-1 and TRBJ1-5; tentative D call: TRBD1 (6 bases). The germline CDR1 and CDR2 sequences are LGHDT and YNNKEL (reference sequence). The CDR3 is 14 residues long. Trimming pared 4 bases from V and 7 bases from J, leaving 14 bases between. The CDR3 bases are TGTGCCAGCAGCCTCAAGGGGGACGGGCAGCCCCAGCATTTT. Translation: CASSLKGDGQPQHF.

This clonotype was found a few times. The chain is built from TRBV24-1 and TRBJ2-7; maybe TRBD1 (5 bases). Trimming removed 2 bases from V and 3 bases from J, with 10 bases in between. The CDR3 consists of 14 residues. Per the germline V gene, CDR1 is KGHDR and CDR2 is SFDVKD. The CDR3 DNA is TGTGCCACCAGTGATTCGGACGGACACTACGAGCAGTACTTC. Translated: CATSDSDGHYEQYF.

The chain employs TRBV6-5 and TRBJ1-2; unclear D gene. The CDR3 extends over 11 amino acids. Per the germline V gene, CDR1 is MNHEY and CDR2 is SVGAGI. Between the trimmed V and J ends, which lost 8 bases and 7 bases, there was a span of 11 bases. CDR3 sequence reads: CASAGGSGYTF. Here the CDR3 DNA reads TGTGCCAGCGCGGGAGGGAGTGGCTACACCTTC.

The chain combines TRBV6-1 with TRBJ2-1, with TRBD2 matching 8 bases. V gave up 7 bases and J gave up 9 bases; unmatched junction bases: 11. This CDR3 region has 14 residues. From germline, CDR1 is MNHNS and CDR2 SASEGT. This chain's CDR3 is CASKEAVGRGEQFF. Written as DNA, the CDR3 is TGTGCCAGCAAGGAGGCGGTCGGGAGGGGTGAGCAGTTCTTC.

The DNA of the CDR3 is TGCGCCAGCAGCCCCGGACAGAACCTCCAAGAGACCCAGTACTTC. Translated, it gives CASSPGQNLQETQYF. J is TRBJ2-5 and V is TRBV4-3; a possible D gene is TRBD1 (6 bases). The V gene lost 4 bases and the J gene lost 1 base, with 13 bases spanning the gap. Germline assignment: CDR1 LGHNA and CDR2 YSLEER. The CDR3 sequence is 15 residues long.

This clonotype was counted between two and nine times. The chain links TRBV6-2 or TRBV6-3 to TRBJ2-7; D possibly corresponds to TRBD1 (5 bases). V gave up 7 bases and J gave up 4 bases, with 5 bases separating them. CDR1 and CDR2 (germline): MNHEY, SVGEGT. This CDR3 spans 10 amino acids. CDR3 amino acids: CASKGYEQYF. The CDR3 coding sequence is TGTGCCAGCAAGGGGTACGAGCAGTACTTC.

The genes are TRBV15 and TRBJ2-3; D not certain. V lost 0 bases and J 4 bases, leaving 8 bases between the germline ends. The CDR3 is 14 amino acids. Germline assignment: CDR1 LNHNV and CDR2 YYDKDF (reference sequence). The CDR3 loop is CATSRDKIADTQYF. CDR3 DNA sequence: TGTGCCACCAGCAGAGATAAAATCGCAGATACGCAGTATTTT.

This clonotype was counted many times. V gene TRBV7-9 combines with J gene TRBJ1-6, with D hard to call. V shed 5 bases and J shed 5 bases, with 13 bases lying between them. Germline values: CDR1 SEHNR, CDR2 FQNEAQ (reference sequence). The CDR3 is made up of 15 amino acids. The CDR3 DNA reads as TGTGCCAGCAGCCAGCCGGACGTAGATAATTCACCCCTCCACTTT. Translating gives CASSQPDVDNSPLHF.

This clonotype was observed at least ten times. The V gene is TRBV5-1, the J gene TRBJ1-1, with D possibly matching TRBD1 (5 bases). V lost 4 bases and J 5 bases, leaving 18 bases between the germline ends. CDR1 is SGHRS and CDR2 is YFSETQ in the germline V gene. CDR3 size: 15 residues. In nucleotides, the CDR3 is TGCGCCAGCAGCCCTACCGGGACGGTGAGGACTGAAGCTTTCTTT. Translated, it gives CASSPTGTVRTEAFF.

This clonotype was seen many times. The chain employs TRBV6-5 and TRBJ2-5, with D perhaps being TRBD1 or TRBD2 (5 bases each). V gave up 4 bases and J gave up 2 bases, with 11 bases separating them. The V gene's germline CDR1 is MNHEY and CDR2 SVGAGI. The CDR3 has 14 amino acids. The CDR3 DNA reads as TGTGCCAGCAGTTCAGGGAGAATTCAAGAGACCCAGTACTTC. It codes for CASSSGRIQETQYF.

The V and J genes are TRBV7-8 and TRBJ1-6, with 7 bases matching TRBD1. The V and J ends lost 2 bases and 7 bases, in that order; junction bases with no gene match: 5. From germline, CDR1 is SGHVS and CDR2 FQNEAQ. This CDR3 spans 15 amino acids. CDR3 in DNA: TGTGCCAGCAGCTTAAGCCGGGACAGAAATTCACCCCTCCACTTT. Protein: CASSLSRDRNSPLHF. Full variable domain (missing parts from reference TRBV7-8 and TRBJ1-6): GAGVSQSPRYKVAKRGQDVALRCDPISGHVSLFWYQQALGQGPEFLTYFQNEAQLDKSGLPSDRFFAERPEGSVSTLKIQRTQQEDSAVYLCASSLSRDRNSPLHFGNGTRLTVT.